A selection of T cell receptor beta chains follows, all from one sample in a study of blood T cells in healthy people across ages. TCRdb re-derived calls from the 5' RACE reads in MiXCR, one entry per CDR3 protein. The data show about 1.6 million distinct CDR3 sequences, roughly 30% seen once. The source material was blood. Receptors originate from a woman in her twenties or thirties in good health. CDR3s include the opening cysteine and the closing phenylalanine or tryptophan. D genes are given only for firm matches. Only part of the rows carry a size: once, few, many, or a class if the clone is expanded.

len	v_gene	j_gene	d_gene	abundance	CDR3nt	CDR3aa
14	TRBV3-1	TRBJ2-5	-	few	TGTGCCAGCAGACCTACGGGGGGCCCGGGGGCCCAGTACTTC	CASRPTGGPGAQYF
15	TRBV5-1	TRBJ2-2	-	-	TGCGCCAGCAGCCTGTCCGGGAAATCCACCGGGGAGCTGTTTTTT	CASSLSGKSTGELFF
17	TRBV5-1	TRBJ2-3	TRBD2	-	TGCGCCAGCAGCGCCGGGACTAGCGGGAACGGGGCAGATACGCAGTATTTT	CASSAGTSGNGADTQYF
13	TRBV4-1	TRBJ2-1	TRBD1	-	TGCGCCAGCAGGCAAACAGGGGGCTTTGAGCAGTTCTTC	CASRQTGGFEQFF
15	TRBV19	TRBJ1-4	TRBD1	-	TGTGCCAGTAGTATGGAGGGACAGGGGTACGAAAAACTGTTTTTT	CASSMEGQGYEKLFF
15	TRBV29-1	TRBJ2-7	-	many	TGCAGCGTTGAAAAGGGCGGGGAGAGCTCCTACGAGCAGTACTTC	CSVEKGGESSYEQYF
14	TRBV20-1	TRBJ2-1	TRBD2	few	TGCAGTGCTAGGCAAGCGGGGGTGGGGGATGAGCAGTTCTTC	CSARQAGVGDEQFF
20	TRBV10-1	TRBJ2-7	TRBD1	-	TGCGCCTGCAAGAATTCGTCCGGGACAGCAACTTTCATGTACGAGCGAAAGCAGTACTTC	CACKNSSGTATFMYERKQYF
14	TRBV15	TRBJ2-2	TRBD1	-	TGTGCCACCAGCATTTACAGGGGGGCCGGGGAGCTGTTTTTT	CATSIYRGAGELFF
15	TRBV4-2	TRBJ1-1	-	few	TGTGCCAGCAGCCAAGATCGGACGGGCTCCGGGACAGCTTTCTTT	CASSQDRTGSGTAFF
16	TRBV4-1	TRBJ1-4	-	-	TGCGCCAGCAGCCCGGAAAAGGGCGGGGAAAGTGAAAAACTGTTTTTT	CASSPEKGGESEKLFF
15	TRBV6-6	TRBJ2-5	-	-	TGTGCCAGCAGTTACTCGTCGGGCTGGCAAGAGACCCAGTACTTC	CASSYSSGWQETQYF
15	TRBV7-9	TRBJ2-4	TRBD1	-	TGTGCCAGCAGCTTAGGTCGCGACAGGGTATCTTGGCAGTACTTC	CASSLGRDRVSWQYF
16	TRBV4-1	TRBJ1-4	-	-	TGCGCCAGCAGCCAAGACGTGGGACGGCCTAATGAAAAACTGTTTTTT	CASSQDVGRPNEKLFF
12	TRBV12-3/TRBV12-4	TRBJ1-5	-	many	TGTGCCAGCAGTTTATTTAATCAGCCCCAGCATTTT	CASSLFNQPQHF
15	TRBV6-1	TRBJ2-3	-	-	TGTGCCAGCAGTGGCGTTGGGCTAGAGGCAGATACGCAGTATTTT	CASSGVGLEADTQYF
16	TRBV4-1	TRBJ1-3	TRBD1	-	TGCGCCAGCAGCCAGGCCGGACAGGGGTCTGGAAACACCATATATTTT	CASSQAGQGSGNTIYF
14	TRBV5-1	TRBJ2-1	-	-	TGCGCCAGCAGCTTGAACCCCGTGGACAATGAGCAGTTCTTC	CASSLNPVDNEQFF
13	TRBV12-3/TRBV12-4	TRBJ2-1	-	-	TGTGCCAGCAGCACCCTGGGAGGCAATGAGCAGTTCTTC	CASSTLGGNEQFF
17	TRBV4-1	TRBJ2-1	TRBD2	few	TGCGCCAGCAGCCAAGCCGGAACTAGCGGGAGGGCAGGGGAGCAGGTCTTC	CASSQAGTSGRAGEQVF
19	TRBV9	TRBJ2-5	TRBD1	few	TGTGCCAGCAGCGTAACCGCTCTTCGAACAGGGGTGAACCAAGAGACCCAGTACTTC	CASSVTALRTGVNQETQYF
14	TRBV20-1	TRBJ1-1	-	few	TGCAGTGCTAGAGATCGGGCTGGGAACACTGAAGCTTTCTTT	CSARDRAGNTEAFF
18	TRBV27	TRBJ2-7	-	few	TGTGCCAGCAGTTCACTAGGGGTTGTATCTTTCAATCCTCTCGAGCAGTACTTC	CASSSLGVVSFNPLEQYF
15	TRBV3-1	TRBJ2-7	TRBD2	-	TGTGCCAGCAGCCCGCCCGGGGGGGCCACGTCCGAGCAGTACTTC	CASSPPGGATSEQYF
17	TRBV28	TRBJ1-5	-	-	TGTGCCAGCAGTAACGGGGGCCTTCAATATAGCAATCAGCCCCAGCATTTT	CASSNGGLQYSNQPQHF